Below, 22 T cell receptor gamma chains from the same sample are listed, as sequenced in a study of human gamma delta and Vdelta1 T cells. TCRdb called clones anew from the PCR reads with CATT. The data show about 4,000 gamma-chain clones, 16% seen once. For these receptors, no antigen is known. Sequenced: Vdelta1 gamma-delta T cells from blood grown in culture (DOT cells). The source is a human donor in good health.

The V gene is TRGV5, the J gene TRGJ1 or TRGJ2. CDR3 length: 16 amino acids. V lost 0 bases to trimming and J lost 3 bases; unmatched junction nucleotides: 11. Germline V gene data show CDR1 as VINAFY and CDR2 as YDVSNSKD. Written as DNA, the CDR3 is TGTGCCACCTGGGACAGGCGGCGGTGGACTTATTATAAGAAACTCTTT. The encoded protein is CATWDRRRWTYYKKLF.

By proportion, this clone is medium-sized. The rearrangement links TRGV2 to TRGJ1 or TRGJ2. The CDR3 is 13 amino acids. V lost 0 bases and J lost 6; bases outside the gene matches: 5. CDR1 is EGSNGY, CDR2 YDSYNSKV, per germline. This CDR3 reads CATWDGHCYKKLF. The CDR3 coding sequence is TGTGCCACCTGGGACGGGCATTGTTATAAGAAACTCTTT.

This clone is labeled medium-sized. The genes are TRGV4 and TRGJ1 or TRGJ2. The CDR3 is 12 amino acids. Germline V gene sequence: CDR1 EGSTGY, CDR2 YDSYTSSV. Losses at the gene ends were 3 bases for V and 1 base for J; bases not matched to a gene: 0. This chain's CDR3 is CATWDNYYKKLF. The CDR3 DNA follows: TGTGCCACCTGGGATAATTATTATAAGAAACTCTTT.

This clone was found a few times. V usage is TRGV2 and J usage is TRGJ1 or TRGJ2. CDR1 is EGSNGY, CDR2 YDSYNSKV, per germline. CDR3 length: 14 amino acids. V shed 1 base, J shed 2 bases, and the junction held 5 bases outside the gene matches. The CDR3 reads CATWDGIHYYKKLF. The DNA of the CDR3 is TGTGCCACCTGGGACGGTATTCATTATTATAAGAAACTCTTT.

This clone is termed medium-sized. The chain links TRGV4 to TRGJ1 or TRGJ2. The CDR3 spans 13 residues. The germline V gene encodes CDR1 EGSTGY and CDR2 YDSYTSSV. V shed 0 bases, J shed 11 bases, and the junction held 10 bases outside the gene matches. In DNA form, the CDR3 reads TGTGCCACCTGGGATGGGGGACCCCAGGAGAAACTCTTT. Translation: CATWDGGPQEKLF.

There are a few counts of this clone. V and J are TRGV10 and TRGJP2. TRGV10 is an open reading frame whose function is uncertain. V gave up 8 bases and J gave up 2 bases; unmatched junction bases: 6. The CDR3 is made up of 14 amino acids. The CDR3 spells CAAWAPSSDWIKTF. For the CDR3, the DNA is TGTGCTGCGTGGGCTCCAAGTAGTGATTGGATCAAGACGTTT.

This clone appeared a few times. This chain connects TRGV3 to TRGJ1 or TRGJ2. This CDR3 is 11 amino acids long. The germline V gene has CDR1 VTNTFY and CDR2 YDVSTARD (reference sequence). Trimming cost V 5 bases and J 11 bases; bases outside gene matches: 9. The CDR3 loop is CATWAPTEKLF. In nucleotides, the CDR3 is TGTGCCACCTGGGCCCCTACAGAGAAACTCTTT.

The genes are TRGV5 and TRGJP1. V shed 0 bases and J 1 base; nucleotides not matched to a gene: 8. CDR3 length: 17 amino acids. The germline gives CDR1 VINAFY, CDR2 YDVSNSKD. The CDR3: CATWDRRSRTTGWFKIF. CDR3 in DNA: TGTGCCACCTGGGACAGGCGATCTCGTACCACTGGTTGGTTCAAGATATTT.

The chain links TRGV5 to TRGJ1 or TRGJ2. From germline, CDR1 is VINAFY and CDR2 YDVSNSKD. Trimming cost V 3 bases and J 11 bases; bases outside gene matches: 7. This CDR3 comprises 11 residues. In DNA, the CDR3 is TGTGCCACCTGGGACGCTGTGGAGAAACTCTTT. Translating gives CATWDAVEKLF.

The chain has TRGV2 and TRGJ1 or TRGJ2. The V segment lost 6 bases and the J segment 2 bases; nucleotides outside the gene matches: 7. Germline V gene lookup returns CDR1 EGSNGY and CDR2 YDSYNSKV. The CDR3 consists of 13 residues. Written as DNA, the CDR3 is TGTGCCACCTGGCCGACACATTATTATAAGAAACTCTTT. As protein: CATWPTHYYKKLF.

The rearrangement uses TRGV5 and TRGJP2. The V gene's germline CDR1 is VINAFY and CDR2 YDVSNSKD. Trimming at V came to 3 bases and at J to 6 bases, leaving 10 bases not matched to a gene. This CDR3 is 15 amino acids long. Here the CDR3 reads CATWDLFPGDWIKTF. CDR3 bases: TGTGCCACCTGGGACCTATTTCCTGGTGATTGGATCAAGACGTTT.

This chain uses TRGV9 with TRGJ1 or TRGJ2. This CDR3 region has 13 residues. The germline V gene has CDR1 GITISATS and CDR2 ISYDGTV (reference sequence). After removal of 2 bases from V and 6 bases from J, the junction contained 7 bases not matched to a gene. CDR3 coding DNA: TGTGCCTTGTGGGAGGGACGCCTTTATAAGAAACTCTTT. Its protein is CALWEGRLYKKLF.

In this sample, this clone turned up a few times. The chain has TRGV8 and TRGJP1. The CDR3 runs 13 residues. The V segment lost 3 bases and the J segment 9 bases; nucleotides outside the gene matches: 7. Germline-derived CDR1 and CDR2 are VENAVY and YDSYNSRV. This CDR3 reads CATWDGKSWFKIF. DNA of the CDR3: TGTGCCACCTGGGATGGAAAGAGTTGGTTCAAGATATTT.

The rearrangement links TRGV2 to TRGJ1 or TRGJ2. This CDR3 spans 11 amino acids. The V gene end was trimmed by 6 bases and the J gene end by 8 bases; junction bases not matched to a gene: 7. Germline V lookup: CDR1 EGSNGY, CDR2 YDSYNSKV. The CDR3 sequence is CATWHRDKKLF. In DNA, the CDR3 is TGTGCCACCTGGCACCGGGATAAGAAACTCTTT.

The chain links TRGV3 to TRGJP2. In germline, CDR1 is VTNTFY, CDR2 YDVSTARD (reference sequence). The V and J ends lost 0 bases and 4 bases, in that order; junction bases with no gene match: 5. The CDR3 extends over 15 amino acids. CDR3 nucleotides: TGTGCCACCTGGGACAGGCAGGATAGTGATTGGATCAAGACGTTT. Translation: CATWDRQDSDWIKTF.

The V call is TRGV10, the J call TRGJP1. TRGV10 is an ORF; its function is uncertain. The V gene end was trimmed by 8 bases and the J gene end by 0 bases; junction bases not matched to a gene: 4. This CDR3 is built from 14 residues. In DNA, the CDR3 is TGTGCTGCGTGGGGAAATACCACTGGTTGGTTCAAGATATTT. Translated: CAAWGNTTGWFKIF.

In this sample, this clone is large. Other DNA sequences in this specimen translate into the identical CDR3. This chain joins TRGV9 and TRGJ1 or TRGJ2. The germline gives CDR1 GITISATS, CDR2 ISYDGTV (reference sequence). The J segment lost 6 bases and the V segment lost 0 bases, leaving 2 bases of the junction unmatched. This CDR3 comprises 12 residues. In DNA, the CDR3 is TGTGCCTTGTGGGAGGTGCGTTATAAGAAACTCTTT. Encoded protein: CALWEVRYKKLF.

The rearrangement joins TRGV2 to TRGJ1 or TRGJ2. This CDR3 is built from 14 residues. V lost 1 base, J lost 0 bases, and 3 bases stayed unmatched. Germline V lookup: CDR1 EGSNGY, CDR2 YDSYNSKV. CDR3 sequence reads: CATWDGENYYKKLF. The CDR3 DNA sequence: TGTGCCACCTGGGACGGCGAGAATTATTATAAGAAACTCTTT.

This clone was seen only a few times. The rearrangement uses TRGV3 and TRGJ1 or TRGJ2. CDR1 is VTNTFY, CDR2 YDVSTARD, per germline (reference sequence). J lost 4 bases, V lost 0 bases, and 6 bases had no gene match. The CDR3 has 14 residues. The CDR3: CATWDRRGYYKKLF. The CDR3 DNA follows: TGTGCCACCTGGGACAGGCGTGGATATTATAAGAAACTCTTT.

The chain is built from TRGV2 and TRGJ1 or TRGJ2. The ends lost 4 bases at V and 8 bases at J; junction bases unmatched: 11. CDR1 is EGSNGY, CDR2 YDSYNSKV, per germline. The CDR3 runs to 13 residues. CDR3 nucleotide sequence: TGTGCCACCTGGGATATCCAATTAAATAAGAAACTCTTT. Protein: CATWDIQLNKKLF.

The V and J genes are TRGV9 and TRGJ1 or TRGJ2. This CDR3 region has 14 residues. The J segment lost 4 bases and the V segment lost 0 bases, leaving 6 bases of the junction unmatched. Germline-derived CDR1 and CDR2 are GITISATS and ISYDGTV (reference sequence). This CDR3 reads CALWEVTRYYKKLF. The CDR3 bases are TGTGCCTTGTGGGAGGTGACCCGGTATTATAAGAAACTCTTT.

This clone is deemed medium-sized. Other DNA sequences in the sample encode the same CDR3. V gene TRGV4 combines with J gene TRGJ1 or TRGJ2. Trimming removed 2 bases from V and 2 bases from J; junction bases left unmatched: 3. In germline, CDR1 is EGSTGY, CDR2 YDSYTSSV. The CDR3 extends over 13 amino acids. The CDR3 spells CATWDEDYYKKLF. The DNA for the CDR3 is TGTGCCACCTGGGATGAGGATTATTATAAGAAACTCTTT.